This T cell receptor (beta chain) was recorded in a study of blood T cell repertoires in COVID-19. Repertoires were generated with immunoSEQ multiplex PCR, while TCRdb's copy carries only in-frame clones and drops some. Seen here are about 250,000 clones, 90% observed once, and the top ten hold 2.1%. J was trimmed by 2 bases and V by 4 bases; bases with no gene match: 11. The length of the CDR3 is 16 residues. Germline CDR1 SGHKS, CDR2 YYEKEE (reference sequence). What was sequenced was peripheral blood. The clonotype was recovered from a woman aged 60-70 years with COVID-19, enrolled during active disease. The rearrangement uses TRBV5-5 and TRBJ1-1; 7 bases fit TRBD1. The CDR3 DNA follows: TGTGCCAGCAGCCTCATTGCGTACAGGGGAAACACTGAAGCTTTCTTT. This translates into CASSLIAYRGNTEAFF. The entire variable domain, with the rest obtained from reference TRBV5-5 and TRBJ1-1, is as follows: DAGVTQSPTHLIKTRGQQVTLRCSPISGHKSVSWYQQVLGQGPQFIFQYYEKEERGRGNFPDRFSARQFPNYSSELNVNALLLGDSALYLCASSLIAYRGNTEAFFGQGTRLTVV.